The sequence of this T cell receptor (beta chain) was determined in a study of cytomegalovirus exposure and HLA in healthy donors. Per the germline V gene, CDR1 is SGHVS and CDR2 is FQNEAQ. The CDR3 contains 15 residues. The V and J ends lost 0 bases and 0 bases respectively, with 8 bases between them. Primers for the PCR totalled 60 Vbeta and 13 Jbeta. Original methodology: Later, an analysis found about 83 million unique TCR beta chains, and around 10 million of these were shared. Some clones are missing from TCRdb's copy, which holds only in-frame ones; the method was immunoSEQ multiplex PCR. The DNA gave D and trimming, while V, J and clone size come from that table. The sample contains around 97,000 clones, around a tenth of which appear only once. This clone was found a few times. Its antigen is still unknown. General study points: For cytomegalovirus status, the classifier reportedly gave diagnoses with high specificity and sensitivity. Cytomegalovirus-associated status was assigned to some 180 TCR beta chains.

The V call is TRBV7-8, the J call TRBJ1-1; the D is unclear. The TCR comes from a man aged 45 to 65 in good health and CMV-seropositive. The sequenced sample was PBMCs. The CDR3, as DNA: TGTGCCAGCAGCTTAGCACGGCGGATGAACACTGAAGCTTTCTTT. Translated: CASSLARRMNTEAFF.